Below are 23 T cell receptor beta chains sequenced from a single sample in a study of T cell responses to AZD1222 COVID-19 vaccine. Some clones are missing from TCRdb's copy, which holds only in-frame ones; the method was immunoSEQ multiplex PCR. The sample contains about 160,000 clones, around 90% of which appear only once. Sequenced here: peripheral blood, sampled 28 days after the second AZD1222 dose. All receptors come from an adult who received the AZD1222 COVID-19 vaccine.

The genes are TRBV30 and TRBJ1-1, with 11 bases lining up with TRBD1. With V trimmed by 1 base and J by 5 bases, 9 bases remained unmatched. The CDR3 is 16 amino acids. Germline V gene lookup returns CDR1 GTSNPN and CDR2 SVGIG (reference sequence). The CDR3 spells CAWSGNKGQGGTEAFF. The DNA for the CDR3 is TGTGCCTGGAGTGGCAATAAGGGACAGGGGGGGACTGAAGCTTTCTTT.

This chain links TRBV12-3 or TRBV12-4 with TRBJ2-2; no clear D. V lost 5 bases and J lost 5, with 9 bases in between. This CDR3 contains 13 residues. The CDR3 here is CASSPQWTGELFF. CDR3 coding DNA: TGTGCCAGCAGTCCTCAGTGGACCGGGGAGCTGTTTTTT.

A word on this clone: The DNA is omitted, as the CDR3 cannot be located on it reliably, and the CDR3 follows TCRdb's listing. The V and J genes are TRBV27 and TRBJ1-6. CDR1 is MNHEY and CDR2 is SMNVEV in the germline V gene (reference sequence). The CDR3 region is 15 residues in length, termini included. The CDR3 protein is CASSFFGPSYSPLHF.

This clone appeared a single time. This chain links TRBV21-1 with TRBJ1-1; TRBD1, the table's D call, was not compared with the DNA. TRBV21-1 is described as a pseudogene. The CDR3 is 16 residues long. The CDR3 DNA reads as TGTGCCAGCAGCAAATTTTGGGACAGGCCGTACACTGAAGCTTTCTTT. It specifies CASSKFWDRPYTEAFF.

The genes are TRBV6-5 and TRBJ2-1; D gene uncertain. This CDR3 has 11 residues. The germline V gene has CDR1 MNHEY and CDR2 SVGAGI. Trimming left V 2 bases short and J 6 bases short, with 2 bases between. This chain's CDR3 is CASSYLNEQFF. The CDR3 DNA follows: TGTGCCAGCAGTTACCTCAATGAGCAGTTCTTC.

This clone was seen a handful of times. The V and J genes are TRBV2 and TRBJ1-3, with D hard to call. Germline V CDR1 and CDR2: SNHLY, FYNNEI. This CDR3 is built from 14 residues. V lost 4 bases and J 0 bases, leaving 7 bases between the germline ends. The CDR3 reads CASSGALSGNTIYF. As DNA, the CDR3 is TGTGCCAGCAGTGGGGCCCTCTCTGGAAACACCATATATTTT.

Concerning this clone: The junction departs from germline at one end; a sequencing error may be responsible. The chain has TRBV7-2 and TRBJ2-3; D is undetermined. CDR3 length: 16 amino acids. The V gene's germline CDR1 is SGHTA and CDR2 FQGNSA. For the CDR3, the DNA is TGTGCCAGCAGCTCGCCCAGGCTCCCCCACCCAGATATGCAGTATTTT. Its protein product is CASSSPRLPHPDMQYF. The full variable domain, with the rest looked up from reference TRBV7-2 and TRBJ2-3, is GAGVSQSPSNKVTEKGKDVELRCDPISGHTALYWYRQSLGQGLEFLIYFQGNSAPDKSGLPSDRFSAERTGGSVSTLTIQRTQQEDSAVYLCASSSPRLPHPDMQYFGPGTRLTVL.

The chain carries TRBV10-1 and TRBJ2-1; 7 bases fit TRBD1. The CDR3 extends over 15 amino acids. V lost 6 bases to trimming and J lost 8 bases; unmatched junction nucleotides: 13. From germline, CDR1 is WNHNN and CDR2 SYGVQD (reference sequence). CDR3 coding DNA: TGCGCCAGCAGCCCGAGACAGGGTTCGGGCGATGAGCAGTTCTTC. Its protein product is CASSPRQGSGDEQFF.

The chain joins TRBV7-9 to TRBJ1-1; D is possibly TRBD1 (5 bases). Trimming removed 2 bases at V and 0 bases at J, with 10 bases between. Germline V CDR1 and CDR2: SEHNR, FQNEAQ (reference sequence). This CDR3 has 15 residues. In DNA form, the CDR3 reads TGTGCCAGCAGCTTAATGGGACGTATGAACACTGAAGCTTTCTTT. Amino acid sequence: CASSLMGRMNTEAFF.

This clone was counted between two and nine times. The chain recombines TRBV2 with TRBJ1-1; 9 bases agree with TRBD1. The V and J ends lost 7 bases and 4 bases, in that order; junction bases with no gene match: 13. CDR1 is SNHLY and CDR2 is FYNNEI in the germline V gene. This CDR3 has 16 amino acids. CDR3 DNA sequence: TGTGCCAGCACCCAGTACAGGGGGCAGGATTCCACTGAAGCTTTCTTT. Amino acids: CASTQYRGQDSTEAFF. Combining the CDR3 with reference TRBV2 and TRBJ1-1 gives the whole variable domain EPEVTQTPSHQVTQMGQEVILRCVPISNHLYFYWYRQILGQKVEFLVSFYNNEISEKSEIFDDQFSVERPDGSNFTLKIRSTKLEDSAMYFCASTQYRGQDSTEAFFGQGTRLTVV.

The gene calls are TRBV5-5 and TRBJ2-7, with 12 nucleotides matching TRBD1. This CDR3 spans 13 amino acids. J was trimmed by 7 bases and V by 7 bases; bases with no gene match: 6. The germline CDR1 and CDR2 sequences are SGHKS and YYEKEE (reference sequence). Here the CDR3 reads CASVRDRGQEQYF. The CDR3 DNA reads TGTGCCAGCGTACGGGACAGGGGGCAAGAGCAGTACTTC. Combining the CDR3 with reference TRBV5-5 and TRBJ2-7 gives the whole variable domain DAGVTQSPTHLIKTRGQQVTLRCSPISGHKSVSWYQQVLGQGPQFIFQYYEKEERGRGNFPDRFSARQFPNYSSELNVNALLLGDSALYLCASVRDRGQEQYFGPGTRLTVT.

This chain uses TRBV5-1 with TRBJ1-2, with 9 bases identical to TRBD1. Germline loops: CDR1 SGHRS, CDR2 YFSETQ. This CDR3 region has 15 residues. V gave up 3 bases and J gave up 7 bases; unmatched junction bases: 10. The CDR3 DNA sequence: TGCGCCAGCAGCTCGACCGGGACAGGGCAGGGTGGCTACACCTTC. It encodes CASSSTGTGQGGYTF. Based on the CDR3 plus reference TRBV5-1 and TRBJ1-2, the full variable domain is KAGVTQTPRYLIKTRGQQVTLSCSPISGHRSVSWYQQTPGQGLQFLFEYFSETQRNKGNFPGRFSGRQFSNSRSEMNVSTLELGDSALYLCASSSTGTGQGGYTFGSGTRLTVV.

The chain carries TRBV5-6 and TRBJ1-2; possible D gene TRBD1, 5 bases. V lost 2 bases and J 2 bases, leaving 16 bases between the germline ends. The germline gives CDR1 SGHDT, CDR2 YYEEEE. The CDR3 consists of 16 residues. In DNA, the CDR3 is TGTGCCAGCAGCTTCCCCCCGGGACCTTACAACTATGGCTACACCTTC. This codes for CASSFPPGPYNYGYTF.

DNA for the CDR3: TGTGCCAGCAGCCAAGATTATTTGGGTCAGAAGAGCGATCAGCCCCAGCATTTT. This translates into CASSQDYLGQKSDQPQHF. The chain employs TRBV14 and TRBJ1-5; D gene uncertain. The CDR3 extends over 18 amino acids. Per the germline V gene, CDR1 is SGHDN and CDR2 is FVKESK. Trimming stripped 0 bases from V and 5 bases from J, with 20 bases between.

The V and J genes are TRBV6-5 and TRBJ2-1; the D is unclear. V dropped 2 bases and J dropped 10 bases, with 6 bases sitting between them. The length of the CDR3 is 11 residues. Germline V lookup: CDR1 MNHEY, CDR2 SVGAGI. This chain's CDR3 is CASSYGVEQFF. The CDR3 nucleotides read TGTGCCAGCAGTTACGGAGTGGAGCAGTTCTTC.

V usage is TRBV7-9 and J usage is TRBJ1-4; D gene ambiguous. The CDR3 covers 15 residues. Trimming stripped 1 base from V and 8 bases from J, with 14 bases between. Germline V gives CDR1 SEHNR, CDR2 FQNEAQ (reference sequence). For the CDR3, the DNA is TGTGCCAGCAGCTTAGTTCTCCCCGGACGAGAAAAACTGTTTTTT. It translates to CASSLVLPGREKLFF.

V and J are TRBV4-1 and TRBJ1-2; 7 bases are shared with TRBD1. The germline gives CDR1 MGHRA, CDR2 YSYEKL. The V segment lost 3 bases and the J segment 5 bases; nucleotides outside the gene matches: 21. The CDR3 is made up of 19 amino acids. The CDR3 coding sequence is TGCGCCAGCAGCCATTTCCCGGGACAGACACCTCGTCGCGGGTATGGCTACACCTTC. Protein product: CASSHFPGQTPRRGYGYTF.

The chain recombines TRBV10-3 with TRBJ1-5; no reliable D call. V was shortened by 2 bases and J by 7 bases, with 12 bases between the two germline ends. The CDR3 length is 14 residues. The germline CDR1 and CDR2 sequences are ENHRY and SYGVKD. CDR3 coding DNA: TGTGCCATCAGTGAGGCGGGTCTAGGGCAGCCCCAGCATTTT. This translates into CAISEAGLGQPQHF.

This clone was recorded once. The V call is TRBV6-5, the J call TRBJ1-4; D is ambiguous. V shed 9 bases and J shed 0 bases, with 14 bases lying between them. The CDR3 length is 15 residues. Germline V CDR1 and CDR2: MNHEY, SVGAGI. The CDR3 sequence is CARTDGIATNEKLFF. DNA for the CDR3: TGTGCCAGGACGGACGGAATTGCAACTAATGAAAAACTGTTTTTT.

V usage is TRBV15 and J usage is TRBJ1-5, with D uncertain. CDR1 and CDR2 from the germline V gene are LNHNV and YYDKDF (reference sequence). The CDR3 is made up of 12 amino acids. Trimming took off 0 bases at V and 5 bases at J, with 2 bases between the two ends. DNA of the CDR3: TGTGCCACCAGCAGAGACGATCAGCCCCAGCATTTT. Its protein is CATSRDDQPQHF.

The V call is TRBV6-1, the J call TRBJ1-2; D unclear. CDR1 and CDR2 from the germline V gene are MNHNS and SASEGT. V shed 1 base and J shed 4 bases, with 7 bases lying between them. The CDR3 spans 13 residues. CDR3 sequence (DNA): TGTGCCAGCAGTGAAGGCAGGTCCTATGGCTACACCTTC. This sequence encodes CASSEGRSYGYTF.

This chain connects TRBV5-1 to TRBJ2-5; D remains ambiguous. The CDR3 has 14 amino acids. Trimming took off 0 bases at V and 2 bases at J, with 8 bases between the two ends. From germline, CDR1 is SGHRS and CDR2 YFSETQ. DNA for the CDR3: TGCGCCAGCAGCTTGGACCCCGGACAAGAGACCCAGTACTTC. It specifies CASSLDPGQETQYF.

The gene calls are TRBV19 and TRBJ2-3, with no clear D. Trimming pared 4 bases from V and 2 bases from J, leaving 10 bases between. Germline CDR1 is LNHDA and CDR2 is SQIVND (reference sequence). The CDR3 runs to 14 residues. CDR3 region: CASSRALNTDTQYF. CDR3 nucleotide sequence: TGTGCCAGTAGTAGGGCTCTCAACACAGATACGCAGTATTTT.